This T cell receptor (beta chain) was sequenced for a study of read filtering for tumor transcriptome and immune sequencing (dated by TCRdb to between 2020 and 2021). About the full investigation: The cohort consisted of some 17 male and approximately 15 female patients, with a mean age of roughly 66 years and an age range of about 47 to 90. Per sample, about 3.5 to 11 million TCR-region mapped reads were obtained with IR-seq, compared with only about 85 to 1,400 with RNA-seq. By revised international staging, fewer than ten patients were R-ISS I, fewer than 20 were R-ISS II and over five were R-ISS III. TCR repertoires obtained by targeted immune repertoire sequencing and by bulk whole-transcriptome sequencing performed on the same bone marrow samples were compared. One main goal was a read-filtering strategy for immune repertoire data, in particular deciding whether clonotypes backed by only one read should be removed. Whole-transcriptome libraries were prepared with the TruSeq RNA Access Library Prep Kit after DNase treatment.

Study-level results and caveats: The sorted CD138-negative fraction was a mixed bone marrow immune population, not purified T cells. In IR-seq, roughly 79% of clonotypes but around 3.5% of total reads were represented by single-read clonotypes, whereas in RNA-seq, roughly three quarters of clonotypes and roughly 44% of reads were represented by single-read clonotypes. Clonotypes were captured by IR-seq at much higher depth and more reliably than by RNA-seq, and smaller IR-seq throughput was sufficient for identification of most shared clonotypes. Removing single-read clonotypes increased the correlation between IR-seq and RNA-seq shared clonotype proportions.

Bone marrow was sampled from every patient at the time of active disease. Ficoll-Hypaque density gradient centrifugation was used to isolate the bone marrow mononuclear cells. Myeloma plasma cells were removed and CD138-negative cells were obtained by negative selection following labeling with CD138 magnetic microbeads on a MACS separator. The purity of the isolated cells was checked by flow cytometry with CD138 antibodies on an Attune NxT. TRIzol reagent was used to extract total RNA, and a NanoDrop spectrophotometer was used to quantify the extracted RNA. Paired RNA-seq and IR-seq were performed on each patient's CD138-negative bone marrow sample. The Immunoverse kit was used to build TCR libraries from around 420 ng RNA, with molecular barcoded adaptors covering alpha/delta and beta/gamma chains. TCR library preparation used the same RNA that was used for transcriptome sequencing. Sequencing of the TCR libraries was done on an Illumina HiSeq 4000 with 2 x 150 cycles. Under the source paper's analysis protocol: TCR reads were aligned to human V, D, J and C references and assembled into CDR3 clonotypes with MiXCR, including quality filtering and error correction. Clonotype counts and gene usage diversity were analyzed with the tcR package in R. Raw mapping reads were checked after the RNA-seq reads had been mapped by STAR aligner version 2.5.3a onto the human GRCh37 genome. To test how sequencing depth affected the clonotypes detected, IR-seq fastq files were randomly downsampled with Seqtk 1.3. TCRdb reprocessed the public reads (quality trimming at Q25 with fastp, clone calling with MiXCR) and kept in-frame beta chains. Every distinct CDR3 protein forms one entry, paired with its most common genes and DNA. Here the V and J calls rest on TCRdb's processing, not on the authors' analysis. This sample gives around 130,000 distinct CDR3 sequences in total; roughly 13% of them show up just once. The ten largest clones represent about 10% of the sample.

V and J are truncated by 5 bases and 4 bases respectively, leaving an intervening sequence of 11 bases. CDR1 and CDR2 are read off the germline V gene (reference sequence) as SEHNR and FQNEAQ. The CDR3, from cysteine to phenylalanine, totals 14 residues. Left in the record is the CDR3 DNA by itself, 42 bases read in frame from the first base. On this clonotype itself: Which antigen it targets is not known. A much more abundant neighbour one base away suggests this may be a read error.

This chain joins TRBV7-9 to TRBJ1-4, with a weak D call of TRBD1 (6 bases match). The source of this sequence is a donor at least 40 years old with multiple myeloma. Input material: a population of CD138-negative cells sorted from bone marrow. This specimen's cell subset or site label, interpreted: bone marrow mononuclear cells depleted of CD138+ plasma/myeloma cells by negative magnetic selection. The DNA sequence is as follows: TGTGCCAGCAGCAAAGGACAGAGTAATGAAAAACTGTTTTTT. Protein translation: CASSKGQSNEKLFF. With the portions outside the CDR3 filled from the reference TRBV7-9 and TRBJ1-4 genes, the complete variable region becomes DTGVSQNPRHKITKRGQNVTFRCDPISEHNRLYWYRQTLGQGPEFLTYFQNEAQLEKSRLLSDRFSAERPKGSFSTLEIQRTEQGDSAMYLCASSKGQSNEKLFFGSGTQLSVL.